The rows below give T cell receptor beta chains drawn from one sample of a study of blood T cell repertoires in COVID-19. The data were produced by immunoSEQ multiplex PCR, yet TCRdb's version contains in-frame clones alone and is incomplete. Counted here are 300,000 or so clones, approximately 90% occurring once; the ten biggest clones make up approximately 4%. The material sequenced was peripheral blood. These TCRs come from a woman aged 40 to 55 with acute or convalescent COVID-19. Each CDR3 is given with its conserved first and last residue. Fields, in order: V gene, CDR3 protein.

TRBV6-5 | CASMQGGGRQPQHF
TRBV3-1/TRBV3-2 | CASSQRGQGGGKLFF
TRBV5-4 | CASSLGAGEAFF
TRBV30 | CAWGGTSDNTGELFF
TRBV9 | CASSVGEGRGYTF
TRBV6-5 | CASIGRDYGYTF
TRBV6-5 | CASSLASRADTQYF
TRBV3-1/TRBV3-2 | CASRESGRQGESYTF
TRBV19 | CASKGQGIMNTEAFF
TRBV5-1 | CASSLGGIDNSPLHF
TRBV10-3 | CAISDGTNYGYTF